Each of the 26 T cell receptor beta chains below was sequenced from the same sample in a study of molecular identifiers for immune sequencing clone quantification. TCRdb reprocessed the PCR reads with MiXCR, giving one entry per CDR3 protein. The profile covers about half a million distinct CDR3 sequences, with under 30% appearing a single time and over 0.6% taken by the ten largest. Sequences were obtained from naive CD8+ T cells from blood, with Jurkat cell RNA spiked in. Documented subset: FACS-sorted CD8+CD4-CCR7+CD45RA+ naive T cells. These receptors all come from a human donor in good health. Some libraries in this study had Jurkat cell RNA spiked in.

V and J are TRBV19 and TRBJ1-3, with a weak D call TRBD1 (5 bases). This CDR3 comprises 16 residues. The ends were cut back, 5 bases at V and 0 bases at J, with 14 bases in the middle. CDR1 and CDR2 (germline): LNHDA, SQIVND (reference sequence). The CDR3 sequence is CASSRWQGSSGNTIYF. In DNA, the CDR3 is TGTGCCAGTAGTCGCTGGCAGGGAAGCTCTGGAAACACCATATATTTT.

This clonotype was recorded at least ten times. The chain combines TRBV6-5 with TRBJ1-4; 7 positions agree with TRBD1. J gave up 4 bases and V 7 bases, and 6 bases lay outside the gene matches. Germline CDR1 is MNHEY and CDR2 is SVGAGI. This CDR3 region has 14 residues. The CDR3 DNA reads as TGTGCCAGCACCCCGACAGGGAATAATGAAAAACTGTTTTTT. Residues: CASTPTGNNEKLFF.

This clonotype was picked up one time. For the CDR3, the DNA is TGTGCCAGCAGTTACTCGGGACCCAGGGGAGCTCAGCCCCAGCATTTT. Translating gives CASSYSGPRGAQPQHF. V is TRBV6-5 and J is TRBJ1-5; a weak D match, TRBD1 (6 bases). This CDR3 spans 16 amino acids. Germline V gene data show CDR1 as MNHEY and CDR2 as SVGAGI. V lost 0 bases to trimming and J lost 6 bases, with 15 bases between them.

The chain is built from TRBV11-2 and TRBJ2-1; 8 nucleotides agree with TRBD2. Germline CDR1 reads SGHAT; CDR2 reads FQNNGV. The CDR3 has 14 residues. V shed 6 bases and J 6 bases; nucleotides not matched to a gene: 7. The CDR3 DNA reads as TGTGCCAGCAGGTCTGTCGGGAGGGGCAATGAGCAGTTCTTC. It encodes CASRSVGRGNEQFF. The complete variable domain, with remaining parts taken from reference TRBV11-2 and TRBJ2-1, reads EAGVAQSPRYKIIEKRQSVAFWCNPISGHATLYWYQQILGQGPKLLIQFQNNGVVDDSQLPKDRFSAERLKGVDSTLKIQPAKLEDSAVYLCASRSVGRGNEQFFGPGTRLTVL.

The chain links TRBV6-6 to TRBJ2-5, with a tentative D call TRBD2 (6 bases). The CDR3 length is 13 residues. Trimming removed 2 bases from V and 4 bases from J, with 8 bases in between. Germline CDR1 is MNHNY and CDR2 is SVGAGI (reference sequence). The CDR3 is CASSYAGSETQYF. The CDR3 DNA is TGTGCCAGCAGTTACGCGGGGTCAGAGACCCAGTACTTC.

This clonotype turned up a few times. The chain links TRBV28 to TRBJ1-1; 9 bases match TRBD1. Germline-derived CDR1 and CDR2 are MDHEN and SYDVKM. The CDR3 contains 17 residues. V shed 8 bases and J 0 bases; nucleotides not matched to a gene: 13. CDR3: CASDPLGGQGMNTEAFF. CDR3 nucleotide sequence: TGTGCCAGCGATCCATTAGGAGGACAGGGGATGAACACTGAAGCTTTCTTT.

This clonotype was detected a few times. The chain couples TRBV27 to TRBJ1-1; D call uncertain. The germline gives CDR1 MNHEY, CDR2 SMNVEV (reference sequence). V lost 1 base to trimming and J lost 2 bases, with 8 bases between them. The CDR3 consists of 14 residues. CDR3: CASSLYWGNTEAFF. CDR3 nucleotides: TGTGCCAGCAGTTTATATTGGGGAAACACTGAAGCTTTCTTT.

The CDR3 nucleotides are TGTGCCAGCAGCCAGGGACAGGGGTTTTTGGCACCCCTCCACTTT. This encodes CASSQGQGFLAPLHF. This chain uses TRBV5-3 with TRBJ1-6; 10 positions match TRBD1. TRBV5-3 counts as an open reading frame of uncertain function. V trimming: 8 bases; J trimming: 11 bases; junction bases outside the gene matches: 13. This CDR3 comprises 15 residues.

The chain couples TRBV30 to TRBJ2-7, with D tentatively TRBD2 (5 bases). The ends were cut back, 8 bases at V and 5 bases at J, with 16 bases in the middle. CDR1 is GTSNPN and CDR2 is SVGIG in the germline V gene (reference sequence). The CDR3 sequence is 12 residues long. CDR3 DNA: TGTGCCGGGTTAACTAGAGGCCACGAGCAGTACTTC. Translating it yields CAGLTRGHEQYF.

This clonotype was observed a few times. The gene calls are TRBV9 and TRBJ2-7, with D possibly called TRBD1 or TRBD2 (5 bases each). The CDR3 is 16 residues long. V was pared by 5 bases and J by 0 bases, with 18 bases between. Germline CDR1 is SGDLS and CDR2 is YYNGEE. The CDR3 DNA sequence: TGTGCCAGCAGTGTCAGCCGGGGCAGCAACTCCTACGAGCAGTACTTC. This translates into CASSVSRGSNSYEQYF.

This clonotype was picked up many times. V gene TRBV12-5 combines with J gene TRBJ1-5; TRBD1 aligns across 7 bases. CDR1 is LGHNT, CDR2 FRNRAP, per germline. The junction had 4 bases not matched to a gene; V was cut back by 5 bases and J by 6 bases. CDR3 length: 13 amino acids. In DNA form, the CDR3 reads TGTGCTAGTGGTACAGGGGTAGGTCAGCCCCAGCATTTT. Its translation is CASGTGVGQPQHF.

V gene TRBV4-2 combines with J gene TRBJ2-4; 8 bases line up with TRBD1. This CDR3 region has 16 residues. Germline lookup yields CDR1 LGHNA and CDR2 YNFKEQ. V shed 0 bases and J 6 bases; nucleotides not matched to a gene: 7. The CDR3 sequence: CASSQEWGQALNIQYF. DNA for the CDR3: TGTGCCAGCAGCCAAGAATGGGGACAGGCTCTAAACATTCAGTACTTC.

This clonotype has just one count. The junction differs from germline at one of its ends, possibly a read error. The chain's CDR3 is CDSRLMPAVKQETQYF. The DNA for the CDR3 is TGTGACAGCCGCTTAATGCCAGCGGTGAAGCAGGAGACCCAGTACTTC. V usage is TRBV7-2 and J usage is TRBJ2-5; a possible D gene is TRBD2 (5 bases). Looked up from germline, CDR1 is SGHTA and CDR2 is FQGNSA. CDR3 size: 16 residues. The full variable domain, with the rest looked up from reference TRBV7-2 and TRBJ2-5, is GAGVSQSPSNKVTEKGKDVELRCDPISGHTALYWYRQSLGQGLEFLIYFQGNSAPDKSGLPSDRFSAERTGGSVSTLTIQRTQQEDSAVYLCDSRLMPAVKQETQYFGPGTRLLVL.

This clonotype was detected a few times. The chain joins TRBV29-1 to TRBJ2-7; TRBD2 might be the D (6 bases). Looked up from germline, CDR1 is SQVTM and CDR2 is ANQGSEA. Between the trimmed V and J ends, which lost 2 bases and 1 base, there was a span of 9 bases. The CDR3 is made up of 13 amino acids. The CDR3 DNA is TGCAGCGTTGAATGGGGAGGTTCCTACGAGCAGTACTTC. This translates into CSVEWGGSYEQYF.

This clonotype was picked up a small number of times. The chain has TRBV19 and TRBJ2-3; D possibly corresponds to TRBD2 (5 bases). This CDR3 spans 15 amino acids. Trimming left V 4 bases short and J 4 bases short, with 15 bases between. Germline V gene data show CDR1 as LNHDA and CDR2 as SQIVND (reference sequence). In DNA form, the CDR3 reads TGTGCCAGTAGTAGCTTCGGGATAGTGGCAGATACGCAGTATTTT. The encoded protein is CASSSFGIVADTQYF.

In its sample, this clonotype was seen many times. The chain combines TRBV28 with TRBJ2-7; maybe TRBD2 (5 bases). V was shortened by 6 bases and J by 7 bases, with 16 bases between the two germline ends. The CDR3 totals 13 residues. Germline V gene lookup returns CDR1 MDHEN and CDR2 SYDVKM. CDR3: CASSPGRGLEQYF. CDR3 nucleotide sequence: TGTGCCAGCAGCCCTGGACGAGGGCTGGAGCAGTACTTC.

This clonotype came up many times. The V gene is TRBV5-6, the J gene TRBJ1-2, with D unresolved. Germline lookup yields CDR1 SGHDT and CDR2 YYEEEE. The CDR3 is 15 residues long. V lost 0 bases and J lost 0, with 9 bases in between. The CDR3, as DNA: TGTGCCAGCAGCTTGGAGGATTCGTCTAACTATGGCTACACCTTC. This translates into CASSLEDSSNYGYTF.

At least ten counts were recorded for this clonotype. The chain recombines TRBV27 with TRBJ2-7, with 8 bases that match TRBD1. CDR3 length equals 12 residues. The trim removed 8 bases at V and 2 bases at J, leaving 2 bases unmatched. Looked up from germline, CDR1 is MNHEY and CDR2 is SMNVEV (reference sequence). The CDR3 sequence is CASATGAYEQYF. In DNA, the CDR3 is TGTGCCAGCGCGACAGGGGCCTACGAGCAGTACTTC.

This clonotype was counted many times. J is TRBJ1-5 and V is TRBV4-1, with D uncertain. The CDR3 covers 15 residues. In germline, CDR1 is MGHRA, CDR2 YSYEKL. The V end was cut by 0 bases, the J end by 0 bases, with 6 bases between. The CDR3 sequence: CASSQDPLSNQPQHF. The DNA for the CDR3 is TGCGCCAGCAGCCAAGATCCCCTTAGCAATCAGCCCCAGCATTTT.

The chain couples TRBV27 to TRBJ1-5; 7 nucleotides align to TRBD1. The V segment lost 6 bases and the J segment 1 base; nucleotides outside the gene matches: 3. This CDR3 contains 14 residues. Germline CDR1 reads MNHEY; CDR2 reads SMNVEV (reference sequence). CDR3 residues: CASRTRGSNQPQHF. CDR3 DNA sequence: TGTGCCAGCAGGACCAGGGGGAGCAATCAGCCCCAGCATTTT.

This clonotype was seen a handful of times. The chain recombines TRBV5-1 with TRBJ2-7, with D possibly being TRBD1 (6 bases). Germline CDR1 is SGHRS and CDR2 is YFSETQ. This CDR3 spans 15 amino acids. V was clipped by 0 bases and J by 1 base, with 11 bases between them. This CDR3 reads CASSLVGAMSYEQYF. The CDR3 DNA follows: TGCGCCAGCAGCTTGGTGGGGGCTATGTCCTACGAGCAGTACTTC. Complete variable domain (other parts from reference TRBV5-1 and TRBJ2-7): KAGVTQTPRYLIKTRGQQVTLSCSPISGHRSVSWYQQTPGQGLQFLFEYFSETQRNKGNFPGRFSGRQFSNSRSEMNVSTLELGDSALYLCASSLVGAMSYEQYFGPGTRLTVT.

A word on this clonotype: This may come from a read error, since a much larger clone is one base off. The CDR3 region is CASGPVQLNSYEQYF. CDR3 in DNA: TGTGCCAGCGGCCCGGTCCAGTTGAACTCCTACGAGCAGTACTTC. The chain combines TRBV7-9 with TRBJ2-7; D uncertain. The CDR3 contains 15 residues. CDR1 and CDR2 from the germline V gene are SEHNR and FQNEAQ (reference sequence). Trimming stripped 8 bases from V and 0 bases from J, with 17 bases between.

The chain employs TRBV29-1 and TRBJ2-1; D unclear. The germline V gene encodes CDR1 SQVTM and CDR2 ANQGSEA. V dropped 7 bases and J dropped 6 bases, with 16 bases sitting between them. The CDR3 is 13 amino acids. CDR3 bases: TGCAGCGCTTGGGCTAGTCTTCTCAATGAGCAGTTCTTC. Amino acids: CSAWASLLNEQFF.

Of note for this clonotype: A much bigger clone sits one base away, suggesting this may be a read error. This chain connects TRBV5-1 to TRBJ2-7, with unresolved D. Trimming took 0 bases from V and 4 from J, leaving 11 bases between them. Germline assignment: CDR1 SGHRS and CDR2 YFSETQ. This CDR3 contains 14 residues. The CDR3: CASSLGNDPYEQYF. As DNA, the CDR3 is TGCGCCAGCAGCTTGGGGAACGATCCATACGAGCAGTACTTC.

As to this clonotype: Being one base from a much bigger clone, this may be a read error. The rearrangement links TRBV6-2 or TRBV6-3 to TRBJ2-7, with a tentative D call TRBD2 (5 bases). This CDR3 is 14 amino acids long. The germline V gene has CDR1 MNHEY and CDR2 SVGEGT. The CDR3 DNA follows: TGTGCCAGCAGTTACCCCGGGGAAGTCTACGAGCAGCACTTC. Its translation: CASSYPGEVYEQHF.

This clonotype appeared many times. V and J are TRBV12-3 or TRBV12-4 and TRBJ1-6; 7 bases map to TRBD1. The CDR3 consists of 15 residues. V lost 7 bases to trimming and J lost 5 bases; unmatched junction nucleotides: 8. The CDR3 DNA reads TGTGCCAGCACCACCTCGACAGGGAATAATTCACCCCTCCACTTT. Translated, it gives CASTTSTGNNSPLHF.